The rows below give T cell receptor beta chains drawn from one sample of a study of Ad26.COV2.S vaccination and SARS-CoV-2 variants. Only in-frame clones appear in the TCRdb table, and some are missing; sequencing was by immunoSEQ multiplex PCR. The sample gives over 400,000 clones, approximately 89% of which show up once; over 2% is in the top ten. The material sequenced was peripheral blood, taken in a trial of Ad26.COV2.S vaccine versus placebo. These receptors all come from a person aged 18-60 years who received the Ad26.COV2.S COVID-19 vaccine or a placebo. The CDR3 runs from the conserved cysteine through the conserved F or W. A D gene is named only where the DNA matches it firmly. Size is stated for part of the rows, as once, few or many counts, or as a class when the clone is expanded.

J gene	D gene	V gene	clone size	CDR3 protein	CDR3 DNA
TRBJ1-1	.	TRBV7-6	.	CASSVYSGNTEAFF	TGTGCCAGCAGCGTGTACAGTGGAAACACTGAAGCTTTCTTT
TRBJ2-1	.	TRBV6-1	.	CASMMDGFYNEQFF	TGTGCCAGCATGATGGACGGTTTCTACAATGAGCAGTTCTTC
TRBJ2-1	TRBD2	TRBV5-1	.	CASSRGASGMNEQFF	TGCGCCAGCAGCAGGGGGGCTAGCGGGATGAATGAGCAGTTCTTC
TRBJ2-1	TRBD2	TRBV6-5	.	CASSLLAGGGEQFF	TGTGCCAGCAGTTTACTAGCGGGAGGGGGTGAGCAGTTCTTC
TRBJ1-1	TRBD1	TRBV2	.	CASRGTGFIMNTEAFF	TGTGCCAGCAGGGGGACAGGCTTCATCATGAACACTGAAGCTTTCTTT
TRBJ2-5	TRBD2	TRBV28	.	CASSFYAGGGRQETQYF	TGTGCCAGCAGTTTCTATGCCGGCGGGGGGCGGCAAGAGACCCAGTACTTC
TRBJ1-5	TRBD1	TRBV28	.	CASSPWGQGVDQPQHF	TGTGCCAGCAGTCCTTGGGGACAGGGGGTAGATCAGCCCCAGCATTTT
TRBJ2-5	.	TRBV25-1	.	CASSDRLASETQYF	TGTGCCAGCAGTGACCGACTGGCCTCGGAGACCCAGTACTTC
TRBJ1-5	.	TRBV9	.	CASSATGTGNQPQHF	TGTGCCAGCAGCGCCACAGGGACGGGCAATCAGCCCCAGCATTTT
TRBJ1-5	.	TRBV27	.	CASSLSGTPGGGGQPQHF	TGTGCCAGCAGTTTGAGTGGTACCCCCGGGGGGGGCGGGCAGCCCCAGCATTTT
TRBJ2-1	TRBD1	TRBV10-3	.	CAISDDRGTYNEQFF	TGTGCCATCAGTGACGACAGGGGAACCTACAATGAGCAGTTCTTC
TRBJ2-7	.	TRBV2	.	CASSRQAGAYEQYF	TGTGCCAGCAGTCGGCAAGCCGGGGCTTACGAGCAGTACTTC
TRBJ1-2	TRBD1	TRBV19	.	CASSETGGAVGYTF	TGTGCCAGTAGTGAGACAGGGGGCGCGGTGGGCTACACCTTC
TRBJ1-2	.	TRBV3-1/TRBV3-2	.	CASSQDPADYGYTF	TGTGCCAGCAGCCAAGACCCGGCCGACTATGGCTACACCTTC
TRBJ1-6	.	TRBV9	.	CASSLTGPQNSPLHF	TGTGCCAGCAGTCTAACGGGCCCGCAGAATTCACCCCTCCACTTT
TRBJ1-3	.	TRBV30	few	CAWSVTGPGNTIYF	TGTGCCTGGAGTGTAACAGGACCAGGAAACACCATATATTTT
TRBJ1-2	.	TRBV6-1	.	CASSEALGPYGYTF	TGTGCCAGCAGTGAAGCGCTCGGGCCCTATGGCTACACCTTC
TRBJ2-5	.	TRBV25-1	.	CASSDDRTETQYF	TGTGCCAGCAGTGATGACAGGACGGAGACCCAGTACTTC
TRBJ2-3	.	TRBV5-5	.	CASSQDADTQYF	TGTGCCAGCAGCCAGGATGCAGATACGCAGTATTTT
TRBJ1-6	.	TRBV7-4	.	CASSWGRALSSPLHF	TGTGCCAGCAGCTGGGGCAGGGCTCTTAGTTCACCCCTCCACTTT